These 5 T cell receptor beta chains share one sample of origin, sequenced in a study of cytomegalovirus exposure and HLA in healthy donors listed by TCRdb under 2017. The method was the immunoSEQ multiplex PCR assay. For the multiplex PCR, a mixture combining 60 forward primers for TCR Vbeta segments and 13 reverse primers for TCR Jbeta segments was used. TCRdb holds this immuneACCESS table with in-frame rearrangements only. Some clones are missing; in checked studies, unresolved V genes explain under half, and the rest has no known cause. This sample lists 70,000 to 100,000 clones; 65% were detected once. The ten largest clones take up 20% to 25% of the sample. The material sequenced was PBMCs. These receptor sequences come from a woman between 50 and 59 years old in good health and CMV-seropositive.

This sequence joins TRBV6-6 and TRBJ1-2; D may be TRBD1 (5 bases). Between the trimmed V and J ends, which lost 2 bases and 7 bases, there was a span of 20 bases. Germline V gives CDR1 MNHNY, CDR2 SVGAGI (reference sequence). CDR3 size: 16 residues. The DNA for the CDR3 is TGTGCCAGCAGTTACGGGGGGGATGGGGTAGTCGTTGGCTACACCTTC. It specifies CASSYGGDGVVVGYTF.

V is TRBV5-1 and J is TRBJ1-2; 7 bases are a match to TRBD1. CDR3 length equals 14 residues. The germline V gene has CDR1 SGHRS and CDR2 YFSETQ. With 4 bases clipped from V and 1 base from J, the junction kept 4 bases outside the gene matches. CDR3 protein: CASSTTGDNYGYTF. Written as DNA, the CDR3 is TGCGCCAGCAGCACCACAGGGGATAACTATGGCTACACCTTC.

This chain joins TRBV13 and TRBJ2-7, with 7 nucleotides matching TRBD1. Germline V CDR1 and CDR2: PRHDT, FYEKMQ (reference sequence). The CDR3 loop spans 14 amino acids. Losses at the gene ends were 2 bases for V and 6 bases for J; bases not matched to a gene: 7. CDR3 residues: CASSLRDRRSEQYF. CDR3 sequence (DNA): TGTGCCAGCAGCTTAAGGGACAGAAGGTCCGAGCAGTACTTC.

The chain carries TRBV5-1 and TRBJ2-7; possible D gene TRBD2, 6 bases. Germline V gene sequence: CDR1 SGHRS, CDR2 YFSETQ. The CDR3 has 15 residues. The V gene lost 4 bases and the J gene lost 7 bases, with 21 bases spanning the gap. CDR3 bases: TGCGCCAGCAGCCCTCCGGGTCAGGGACTGGGAGAGCAGTACTTC. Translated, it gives CASSPPGQGLGEQYF.

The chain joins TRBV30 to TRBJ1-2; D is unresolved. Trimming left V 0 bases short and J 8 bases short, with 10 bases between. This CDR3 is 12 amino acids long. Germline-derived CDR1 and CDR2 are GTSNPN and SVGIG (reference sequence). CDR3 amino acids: CAWSVHSLGYTF. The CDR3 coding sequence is TGTGCCTGGAGTGTACACAGTTTGGGCTACACCTTC.